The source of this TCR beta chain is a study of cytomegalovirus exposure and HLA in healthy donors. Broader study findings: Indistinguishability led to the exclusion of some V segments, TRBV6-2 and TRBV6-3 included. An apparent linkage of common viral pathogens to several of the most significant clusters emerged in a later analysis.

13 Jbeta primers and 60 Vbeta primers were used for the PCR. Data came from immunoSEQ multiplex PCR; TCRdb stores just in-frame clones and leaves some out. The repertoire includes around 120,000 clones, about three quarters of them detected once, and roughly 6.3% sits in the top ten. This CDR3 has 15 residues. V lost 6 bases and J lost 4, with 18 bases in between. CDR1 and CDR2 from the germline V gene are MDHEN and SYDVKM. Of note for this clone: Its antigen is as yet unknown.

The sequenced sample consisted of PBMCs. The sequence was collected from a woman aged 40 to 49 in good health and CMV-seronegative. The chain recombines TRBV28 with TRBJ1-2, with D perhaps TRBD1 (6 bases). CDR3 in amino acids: CASRPPEGGSYGYTF. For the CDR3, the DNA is TGTGCCAGCAGGCCGCCCGAGGGGGGGAGCTATGGCTACACCTTC.